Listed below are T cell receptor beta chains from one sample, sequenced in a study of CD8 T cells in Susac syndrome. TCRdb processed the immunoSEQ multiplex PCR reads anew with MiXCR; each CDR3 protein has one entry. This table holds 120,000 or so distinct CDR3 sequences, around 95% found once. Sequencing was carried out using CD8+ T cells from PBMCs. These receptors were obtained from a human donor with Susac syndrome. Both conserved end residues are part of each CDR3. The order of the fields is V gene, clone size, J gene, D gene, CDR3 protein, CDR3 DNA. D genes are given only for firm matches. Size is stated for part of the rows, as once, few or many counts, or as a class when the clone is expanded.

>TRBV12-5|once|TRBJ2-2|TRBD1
CASGLGRRDRGPGELFF
TGTGCTAGTGGTTTGGGACGCCGGGACAGGGGACCCGGGGAGCTGTTTTTT
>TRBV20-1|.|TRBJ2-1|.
CSALGEGYNEQFF
TGCAGTGCTCTCGGAGAGGGGTACAATGAGCAGTTCTTC
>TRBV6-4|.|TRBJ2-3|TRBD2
CASSSGTILTDTQYF
TGTGCCAGCAGTTCCGGGACTATACTCACAGATACGCAGTATTTT
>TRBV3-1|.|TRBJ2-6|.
CASSPQGPLDGANVLTF
TGTGCCAGCAGTCCGCAGGGCCCCTTAGATGGGGCCAACGTCCTGACTTTC
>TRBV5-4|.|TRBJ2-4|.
CASSPFSNLAKNIQYF
TGTGCCAGCAGCCCGTTCTCTAACCTAGCCAAAAACATTCAGTACTTC
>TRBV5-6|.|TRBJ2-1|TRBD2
CASSLAVAGWNEQFF
TGTGCCAGCAGCTTGGCGGTAGCGGGTTGGAATGAGCAGTTCTTC
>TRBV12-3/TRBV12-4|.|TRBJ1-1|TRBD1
CASRVQGVRIEAFF
TGTGCCAGCAGGGTGCAGGGGGTAAGGATTGAAGCTTTCTTT
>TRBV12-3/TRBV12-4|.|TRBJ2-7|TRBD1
CASSLQPDRGSSYEQYF
TGTGCCAGCAGTCTCCAACCGGACAGGGGGAGCTCCTACGAGCAGTACTTC
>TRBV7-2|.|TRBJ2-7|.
CASSFSEAYEQYF
TGTGCCAGCAGCTTTAGCGAGGCCTACGAGCAGTACTTC
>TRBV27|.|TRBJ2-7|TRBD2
CASSKSGRGYEQYF
TGTGCCAGCAGTAAAAGCGGGAGGGGGTACGAGCAGTACTTC
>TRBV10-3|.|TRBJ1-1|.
CAISETRVRNTEAFF
TGTGCCATCAGTGAGACCCGGGTCCGGAACACTGAAGCTTTCTTT
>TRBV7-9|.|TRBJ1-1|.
CASSLVGGYQAFF
TGTGCCAGCAGCTTAGTGGGGGGGTACCAAGCTTTCTTT
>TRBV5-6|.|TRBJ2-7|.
CASSLPGSPTEQYF
TGTGCCAGCAGCTTGCCAGGAAGTCCAACCGAGCAGTACTTC
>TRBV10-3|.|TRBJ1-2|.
CATRDGYYGYTF
TGTGCCACCCGGGACGGCTACTATGGCTACACCTTC
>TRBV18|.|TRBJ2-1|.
CASTDTSSDNEQFF
TGTGCCAGCACCGACACGTCGTCCGACAATGAGCAGTTCTTC
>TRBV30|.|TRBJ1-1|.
CAWTGGNTEAFF
TGTGCCTGGACGGGGGGGAACACTGAAGCTTTCTTT
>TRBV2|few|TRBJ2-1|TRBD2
CASSEGGGSYNEQFF
TGTGCCAGCAGTGAGGGCGGGGGTTCCTACAATGAGCAGTTCTTC
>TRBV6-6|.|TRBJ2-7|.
CASSYGVINYEQYF
TGTGCCAGCAGTTACGGTGTGATTAACTACGAGCAGTACTTC
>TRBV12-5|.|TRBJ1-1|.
CASGLSGLAEAFF
TGTGCTAGTGGACTTTCCGGATTGGCTGAAGCTTTCTTT
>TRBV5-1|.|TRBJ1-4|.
CASLRSLKIQDQNEKLFF
TGCGCCAGCCTACGGAGTTTGAAGATACAGGACCAAAATGAAAAACTGTTTTTT
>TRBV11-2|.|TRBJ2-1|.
CASSLATDFNEQFF
TGTGCCAGCAGCTTAGCGACCGATTTTAATGAGCAGTTCTTC
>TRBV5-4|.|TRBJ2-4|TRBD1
CASSPPGDRGQYF
TGTGCCAGCAGCCCTCCAGGGGACAGGGGGCAGTACTTC
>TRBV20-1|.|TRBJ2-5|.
CSAERGSEETQYF
TGCAGTGCGGAACGGGGCTCGGAGGAGACCCAGTACTTC
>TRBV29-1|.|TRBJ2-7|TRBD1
CSVLRTGEYEQYF
TGCAGCGTTTTAAGGACAGGGGAGTACGAGCAGTACTTC
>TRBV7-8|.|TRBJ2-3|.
CASSLNLGVGTDTQYF
TGTGCCAGCAGCTTAAATTTAGGGGTGGGCACAGATACGCAGTATTTT
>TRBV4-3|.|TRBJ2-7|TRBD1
CASSQPGTGVYEQYF
TGCGCCAGCAGCCAGCCCGGGACAGGGGTATACGAGCAGTACTTC
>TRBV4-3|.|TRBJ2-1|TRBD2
CASSQDRAGEVNEQFF
TGCGCCAGCAGCCAAGATCGAGCGGGAGAAGTTAATGAGCAGTTCTTC
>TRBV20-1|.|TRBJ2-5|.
CSAREGGETQYF
TGCAGTGCTAGAGAGGGGGGAGAGACCCAGTACTTC
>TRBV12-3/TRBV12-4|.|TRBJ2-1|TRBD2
CASSLAAREGLFF
TGTGCCAGCAGTTTAGCGGCGCGGGAGGGTTTGTTCTTC
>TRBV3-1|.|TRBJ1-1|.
CASRLQGGNTEAFF
TGTGCCAGCAGGCTACAGGGAGGGAACACTGAAGCTTTCTTT
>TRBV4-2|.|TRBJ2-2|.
CASSQGYRTTGELFF
TGTGCCAGCAGCCAAGGTTACAGAACCACCGGGGAGCTGTTTTTT
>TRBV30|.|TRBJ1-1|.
CAWSITENTEAFF
TGTGCCTGGAGTATTACGGAGAACACTGAAGCTTTCTTT
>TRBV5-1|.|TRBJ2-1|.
CASSLAPGAYSYNEQFF
TGCGCCAGCAGCTTGGCCCCGGGAGCATACTCCTACAATGAGCAGTTCTTC
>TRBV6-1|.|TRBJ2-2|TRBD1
CASSEALGTVTGELFF
TGTGCCAGCAGTGAAGCGCTTGGGACAGTCACCGGGGAGCTGTTTTTT
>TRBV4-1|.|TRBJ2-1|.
CASSINVAVGYEQFF
TGCGCCAGCAGCATTAACGTAGCAGTCGGGTATGAGCAGTTCTTC
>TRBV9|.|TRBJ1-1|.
CASSRQDGDTEAFF
TGTGCCAGCAGCCGACAGGACGGGGACACTGAAGCTTTCTTT
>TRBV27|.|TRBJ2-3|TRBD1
CASSSGQGASDTQYF
TGTGCCAGCAGTTCCGGACAGGGGGCCTCAGATACGCAGTATTTT
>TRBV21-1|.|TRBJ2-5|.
CASSKAPYSGIETQYF
TGTGCCAGCAGCAAAGCGCCTTACAGCGGGATAGAGACCCAGTACTTC
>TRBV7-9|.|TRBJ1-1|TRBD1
CASTLGGTGGLGAFF
TGTGCCAGCACCCTAGGTGGGACAGGGGGTTTGGGAGCTTTCTTT
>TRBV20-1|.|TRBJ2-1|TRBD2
CSAKQLAGDYNEQFF
TGCAGTGCAAAACAACTAGCGGGAGACTACAATGAGCAGTTCTTC
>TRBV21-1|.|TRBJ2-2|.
CASSKQRGPGTGELFF
TGTGCCAGCAGCAAACAGAGGGGGCCCGGCACCGGGGAGCTGTTTTTT
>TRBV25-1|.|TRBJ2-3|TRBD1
CASSEWGQGAGDTQYF
TGTGCCAGCAGTGAATGGGGGCAGGGGGCCGGAGATACGCAGTATTTT
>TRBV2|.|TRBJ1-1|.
CASAETVMNTEAFF
TGTGCCAGCGCGGAGACAGTGATGAACACTGAAGCTTTCTTT
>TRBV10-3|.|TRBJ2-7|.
CAISDRHEQYF
TGTGCCATCAGCGACAGGCACGAGCAGTACTTC
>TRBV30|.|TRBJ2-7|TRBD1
CAWSAGQAGWYEQYF
TGTGCCTGGAGTGCCGGACAGGCGGGTTGGTACGAGCAGTACTTC
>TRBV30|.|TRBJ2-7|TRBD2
CAWKLTMSGTQYF
TGTGCCTGGAAACTTACAATGAGCGGGACGCAGTACTTC
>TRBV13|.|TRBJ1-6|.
CASSLRGTSNSPLHF
TGTGCCAGCAGCTTAAGGGGGACCTCTAATTCACCCCTCCACTTT
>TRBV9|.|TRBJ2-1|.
CASSVAVYTEQFF
TGTGCCAGCAGCGTCGCGGTTTACACTGAGCAGTTCTTC
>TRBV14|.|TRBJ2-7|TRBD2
CASSQRGAYEQYF
TGTGCCAGCTCCCAGCGGGGGGCCTACGAGCAGTACTTC
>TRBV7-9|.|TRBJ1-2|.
CASSSDVGYGYTF
TGTGCCAGCAGCTCGGACGTAGGCTATGGCTACACCTTC
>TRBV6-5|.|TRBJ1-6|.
CASSYGLGEGSNSPLHF
TGTGCCAGCAGTTACGGCTTAGGGGAGGGAAGTAATTCACCCCTCCACTTT
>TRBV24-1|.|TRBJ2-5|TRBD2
CATSDLTGGQETQYF
TGTGCCACCAGTGATTTAACGGGGGGACAAGAGACCCAGTACTTC
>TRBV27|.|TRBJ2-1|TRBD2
CASSPTSAQSHNEQFF
TGTGCCAGCAGTCCTACTAGCGCGCAATCTCACAATGAGCAGTTCTTC
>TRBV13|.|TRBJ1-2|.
CASSLVGTLGYTF
TGTGCCAGCAGCTTAGTGGGCACCCTGGGCTACACCTTC